The next 20 T cell receptor beta chains were all read from a single sample in a study of naive and memory T cell subsets. Findings and limits, study-wide: Possibly reflecting memory cells re-expressing CD45RA, a few larger clonotypes occurred in naive repertoires, especially CD8.

Two oligonucleotides, mixed equimolar, formed the beta constant-region primer covering TRBC1 and TRBC2. The ligated cDNA underwent four PCR rounds using SP2 and nested alpha and beta constant-region primers. TCRdb ran MiXCR on the UMI-ligation and nested PCR reads and lists one entry per CDR3 protein. The sample has approximately 150,000 distinct CDR3 sequences, about 20% seen once; the top ten hold 0.6% to 0.7%. These TCRs' antigens remain unknown. Sequenced material: naive CD8+ T cells from blood. The source of these receptors is a human donor in good health.

The chain is built from TRBV27 and TRBJ2-3, with TRBD2 matching over 7 bases. The CDR3 is made up of 16 amino acids. The germline V gene encodes CDR1 MNHEY and CDR2 SMNVEV (reference sequence). The V gene end was trimmed by 3 bases and the J gene end by 4 bases; junction bases not matched to a gene: 10. DNA for the CDR3: TGTGCCAGCAGTTTTCTGGGGGAGGGCCTGGCAGATACGCAGTATTTT. This gives the protein CASSFLGEGLADTQYF.

J is TRBJ2-7 and V is TRBV25-1; 9 bases are shared with TRBD2. CDR3 size: 18 residues. Germline V gene data show CDR1 as MGHDK and CDR2 as SYGVNS. The V and J ends lost 5 bases and 4 bases, in that order; junction bases with no gene match: 18. The CDR3 loop reads CASSPTGTSTLRGYEQYF. The CDR3 DNA follows: TGTGCCAGCAGTCCAACCGGGACTAGCACCCTTCGAGGGTACGAGCAGTACTTC.

The chain is built from TRBV9 and TRBJ1-5, with no clear D. The CDR3 runs 14 residues. CDR1 is SGDLS, CDR2 YYNGEE, per germline. V dropped 0 bases and J dropped 0 bases, with 4 bases sitting between them. CDR3 nucleotides: TGTGCCAGCAGCGTAGGAGTTAGCAATCAGCCCCAGCATTTT. Amino acid sequence: CASSVGVSNQPQHF.

This clonotype came up a few times. The CDR3 sequence: CASSLQQETQYF. The CDR3 DNA is TGTGCCAGCAGCCTACAGCAAGAGACCCAGTACTTC. The rearrangement uses TRBV28 and TRBJ2-5; no definite D call. Per the germline V gene, CDR1 is MDHEN and CDR2 is SYDVKM. The CDR3 extends over 12 amino acids. Trimming stripped 6 bases from V and 2 bases from J, with 7 bases between.

V and J are TRBV19 and TRBJ1-1; tentatively, D is TRBD1 (5 bases). Trimming pared 1 base from V and 2 bases from J, leaving 11 bases between. There are 15 residues in the CDR3. CDR1 is LNHDA and CDR2 is SQIVND in the germline V gene (reference sequence). The CDR3 DNA sequence: TGTGCCAGTAGTATAGCCCATAGGGGAAACACTGAAGCTTTCTTT. Protein product: CASSIAHRGNTEAFF.

This clonotype was observed at least ten times. V usage is TRBV19 and J usage is TRBJ1-1, with 8 bases lining up with TRBD1. Germline lookup yields CDR1 LNHDA and CDR2 SQIVND (reference sequence). Trimming cost V 4 bases and J 5 bases; bases outside gene matches: 6. The CDR3 is 14 residues long. This CDR3 is CASSTGGLRTEAFF. The DNA of the CDR3 is TGTGCCAGTAGTACAGGGGGCTTAAGAACTGAAGCTTTCTTT.

The genes are TRBV27 and TRBJ2-3; the D gene is possibly TRBD2 (5 bases). The CDR3 is 11 residues long. With 7 bases removed from V and 8 bases from J, the gap between germline ends came to 10 bases. CDR1 MNHEY and CDR2 SMNVEV come from the germline V gene (reference sequence). The CDR3 DNA reads as TGTGCCAGCAACTCCGCGGGTACGCAGTATTTT. It specifies CASNSAGTQYF.

Only a few counts were recorded for this clonotype. The rearrangement uses TRBV7-9 and TRBJ2-1, with TRBD2 matching 7 bases. With V trimmed by 3 bases and J by 8 bases, 7 bases remained unmatched. The CDR3 length is 14 residues. Germline V gene sequence: CDR1 SEHNR, CDR2 FQNEAQ (reference sequence). The CDR3 is CASSFQRDPHEQFF. CDR3 coding DNA: TGTGCCAGCAGCTTTCAGCGGGACCCCCATGAGCAGTTCTTC.

This clonotype was counted a few times. The rearrangement joins TRBV10-3 to TRBJ1-2, with a weak D call TRBD1 (5 bases). The CDR3 covers 16 residues. Trimming left V 10 bases short and J 4 bases short, with 25 bases between. From germline, CDR1 is ENHRY and CDR2 SYGVKD. The CDR3 region is CATTEQTGSPFYGYTF. Here the CDR3 DNA reads TGTGCCACCACAGAACAAACAGGTTCCCCATTCTATGGCTACACCTTC.

The chain uses TRBV30 and TRBJ2-5; D not resolved. The CDR3 is 12 residues long. The V and J ends lost 0 bases and 4 bases respectively, with 6 bases between them. Germline loops: CDR1 GTSNPN, CDR2 SVGIG (reference sequence). CDR3 region: CAWSVSGETQYF. In DNA form, the CDR3 reads TGTGCCTGGAGTGTATCTGGAGAGACCCAGTACTTC.

This chain connects TRBV13 to TRBJ2-7; D gene ambiguous. This CDR3 is built from 13 residues. The germline V gene encodes CDR1 PRHDT and CDR2 FYEKMQ (reference sequence). The V end lost 5 bases, the J end lost 3 bases, and 11 bases lay between the germline ends. The CDR3 here is CASSEPTFYEQYF. CDR3 nucleotide sequence: TGTGCCAGCAGCGAGCCCACTTTCTACGAGCAGTACTTC.

This clonotype has just a few counts. The chain is built from TRBV7-8 and TRBJ2-1; no clear D gene. V was pared by 1 base and J by 5 bases, with 15 bases between. From germline, CDR1 is SGHVS and CDR2 FQNEAQ. The CDR3 extends over 16 amino acids. The CDR3 DNA reads TGTGCCAGCAGCTTAGTTGTCTTGTCTCTGAACAATGAGCAGTTCTTC. As protein: CASSLVVLSLNNEQFF.

This chain joins TRBV3-1 and TRBJ2-7; either TRBD1 or TRBD2 may supply D (5 bases each). Deletions cut 1 base from V and 0 bases from J, with 19 bases between. Germline lookup yields CDR1 LGHDT and CDR2 YNNKEL (reference sequence). The CDR3 is made up of 18 amino acids. The CDR3: CASSQVGGEEVSSYEQYF. The DNA for the CDR3 is TGTGCCAGCAGCCAAGTTGGGGGTGAGGAAGTTAGCTCCTACGAGCAGTACTTC.

CDR3 protein: CAISEGGGIYEQYF. For the CDR3, the DNA is TGTGCCATCAGTGAGGGAGGGGGGATCTACGAGCAGTACTTC. This chain joins TRBV10-3 and TRBJ2-7; D assignment may be TRBD1 or TRBD2 (6 bases each). The germline V gene has CDR1 ENHRY and CDR2 SYGVKD. V was cut by 2 bases and J by 3 bases, with 11 bases left in between. The CDR3 extends over 14 amino acids.

The chain combines TRBV29-1 with TRBJ2-3, with D possibly being TRBD1 (5 bases). Germline CDR1 and CDR2: SQVTM and ANQGSEA. The CDR3 is made up of 15 amino acids. Trimming took 2 bases from V and 1 from J, leaving 13 bases between them. CDR3: CSVERSAGRTDTQYF. The CDR3 DNA reads as TGCAGCGTTGAACGATCTGCAGGGCGCACAGATACGCAGTATTTT.

V is TRBV10-3 and J is TRBJ1-2, with 9 bases identical to TRBD1. Germline-derived CDR1 and CDR2 are ENHRY and SYGVKD. The CDR3 runs to 14 residues. Trimming took 4 bases from V and 8 from J; bases not matched to a gene: 8. The chain's CDR3 is CAISGVGQGNGYTF. DNA of the CDR3: TGTGCCATCAGTGGAGTGGGACAGGGAAACGGCTACACCTTC.

The J gene is TRBJ2-1, the V gene TRBV27; maybe TRBD2 (5 bases). The V and J ends lost 7 bases and 7 bases respectively, with 20 bases between them. Germline V gene data show CDR1 as MNHEY and CDR2 as SMNVEV (reference sequence). The CDR3 runs 15 residues. CDR3 region: CASNLLEGLPNEQFF. The CDR3 coding sequence is TGTGCCAGCAACCTGCTAGAGGGCCTCCCAAATGAGCAGTTCTTC.

This clonotype was observed a few times. The J gene is TRBJ1-5, the V gene TRBV6-6; D is uncertain. Germline loops: CDR1 MNHNY, CDR2 SVGAGI (reference sequence). The germline V and J ends were trimmed by 2 bases and 9 bases, with 11 bases remaining between them. The CDR3 spans 13 residues. The CDR3 reads CASSYVRERPQHF. In DNA form, the CDR3 reads TGTGCCAGCAGTTACGTACGAGAGCGGCCCCAGCATTTT.

This clonotype has a count of ten or more. Here the CDR3 DNA reads TGTGCCATCACCCGAGAAGATCAAAGCTCCTACGAGCAGTACTTC. The encoded protein is CAITREDQSSYEQYF. The chain links TRBV10-3 to TRBJ2-7, with D unresolved. Germline assignment: CDR1 ENHRY and CDR2 SYGVKD. The length of the CDR3 is 15 residues. The ends were cut back, 7 bases at V and 0 bases at J, with 16 bases in the middle.

J is TRBJ2-2 and V is TRBV24-1; D remains ambiguous. This CDR3 spans 15 amino acids. V was clipped by 1 base and J by 2 bases, with 7 bases between them. CDR1 is KGHDR, CDR2 SFDVKD, per germline. CDR3 loop: CATSDFSTNTGELFF. The CDR3 DNA is TGTGCCACCAGTGATTTCTCGACAAACACCGGGGAGCTGTTTTTT.